This T cell receptor beta chain was captured in a study of T cells expressing NK-cell markers. Study-level information: Sorted CD3+CD56-NKG2C+, CD3+CD56+NKG2C+ and CD3+CD56+NKG2C- T cells supplied the TCR beta repertoires.

To note about this clonotype: Its antigen is as yet unknown.

TCRdb re-called the 5' RACE reads; one entry per CDR3 protein, DNA not given. The sample includes some 340,000 distinct CDR3 sequences. Study-wide points: Of the CD8+ T cells in six donors, about 1.0-7.5% belonged to dominant NKG2C+ clonotypes. Unclear, still, was the HCMV specificity of the expanded NKG2C+ T cell clones. There were four donors in whom these clonotypes also led the CD3+CD56-NKG2C+ fraction.

Germline V gene sequence: CDR1 MGHRA, CDR2 YSYEKL. This CDR3 comprises 14 residues. Source material: blood T cells: a sorted CD56 or NKG2C T cell subset, CD4+ or CD8+ T cells, or bulk PBMC T cells (not recorded which). The receptor was derived from a man aged 18-70 years in good health. The chain combines TRBV4-1 with TRBJ2-1; TCRdb names TRBD1, which stays unverified in the absence of DNA. The CDR3 region is CASSQLKGVDEQFF.